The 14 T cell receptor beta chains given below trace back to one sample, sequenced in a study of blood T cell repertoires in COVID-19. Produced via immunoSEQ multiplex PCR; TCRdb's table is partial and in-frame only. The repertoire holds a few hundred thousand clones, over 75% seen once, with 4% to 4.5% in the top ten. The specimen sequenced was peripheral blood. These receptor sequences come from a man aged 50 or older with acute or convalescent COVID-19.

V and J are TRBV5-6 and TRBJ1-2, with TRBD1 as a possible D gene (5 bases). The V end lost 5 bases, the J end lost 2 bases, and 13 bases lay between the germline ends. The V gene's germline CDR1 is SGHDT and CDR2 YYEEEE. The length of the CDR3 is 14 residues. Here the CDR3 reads CASRPWGRNYGYTF. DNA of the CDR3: TGTGCCAGCAGGCCCTGGGGCAGAAACTATGGCTACACCTTC.

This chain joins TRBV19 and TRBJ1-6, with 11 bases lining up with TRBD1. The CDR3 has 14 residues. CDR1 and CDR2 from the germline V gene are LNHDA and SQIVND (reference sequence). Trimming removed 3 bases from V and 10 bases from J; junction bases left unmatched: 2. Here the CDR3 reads CASSMDRGRSPLHF. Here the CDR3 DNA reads TGTGCCAGTAGTATGGACAGGGGGCGATCACCCCTCCACTTT.

Here the CDR3 reads CASPSGLGYTF. CDR3 bases: TGTGCCAGCCCATCAGGGCTCGGCTACACCTTC. The rearrangement joins TRBV7-9 to TRBJ1-2, with D perhaps matching TRBD1 (5 bases). This CDR3 has 11 residues. Per germline, CDR1 SEHNR and CDR2 FQNEAQ (reference sequence). Trimming pared 8 bases from V and 8 bases from J, leaving 12 bases between.

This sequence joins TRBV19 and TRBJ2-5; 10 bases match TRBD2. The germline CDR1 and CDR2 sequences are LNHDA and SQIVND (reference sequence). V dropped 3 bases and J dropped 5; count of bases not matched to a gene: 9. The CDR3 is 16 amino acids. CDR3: CASSMGSGGKRETQYF. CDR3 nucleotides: TGTGCCAGTAGTATGGGTAGCGGGGGGAAGAGGGAGACCCAGTACTTC.

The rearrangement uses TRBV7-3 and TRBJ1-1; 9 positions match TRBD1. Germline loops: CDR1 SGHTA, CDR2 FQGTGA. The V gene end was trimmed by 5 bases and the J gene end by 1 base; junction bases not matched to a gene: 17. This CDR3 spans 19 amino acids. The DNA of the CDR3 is TGTGCCAGCAGCCCCGATAAGTTAAGGACAGGGGACCCGAACACTGAAGCTTTCTTT. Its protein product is CASSPDKLRTGDPNTEAFF. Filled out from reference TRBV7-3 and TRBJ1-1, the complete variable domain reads GAGVSQTPSNKVTEKGKYVELRCDPISGHTALYWYRQSLGQGPEFLIYFQGTGAADDSGLPNDRFFAVRPEGSVSTLKIQRTERGDSAVYLCASSPDKLRTGDPNTEAFFGQGTRLTVV.

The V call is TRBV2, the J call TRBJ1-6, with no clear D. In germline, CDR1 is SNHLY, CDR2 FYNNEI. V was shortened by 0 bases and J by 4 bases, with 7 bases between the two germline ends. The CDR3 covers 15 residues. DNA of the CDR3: TGTGCCAGCAGTGAAGCAGAGAGATATAATTCACCCCTCCACTTT. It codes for CASSEAERYNSPLHF.

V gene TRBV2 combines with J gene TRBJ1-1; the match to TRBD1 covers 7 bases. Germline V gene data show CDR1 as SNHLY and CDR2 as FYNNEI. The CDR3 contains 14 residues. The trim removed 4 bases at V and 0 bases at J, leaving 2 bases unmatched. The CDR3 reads CASSARGMNTEAFF. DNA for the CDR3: TGTGCCAGCAGTGCCAGGGGGATGAACACTGAAGCTTTCTTT.

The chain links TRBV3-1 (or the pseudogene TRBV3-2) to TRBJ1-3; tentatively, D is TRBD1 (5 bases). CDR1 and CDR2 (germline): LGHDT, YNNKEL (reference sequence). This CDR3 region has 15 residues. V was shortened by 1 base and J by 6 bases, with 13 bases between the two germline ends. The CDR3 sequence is CASSQVSGGINTIYF. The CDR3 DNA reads TGTGCCAGCAGCCAAGTATCGGGGGGTATAAACACCATATATTTT.

CDR3 amino acids: CASSGWEGPRTEAFF. The CDR3 DNA is TGCGCCAGCAGTGGGTGGGAGGGGCCAAGGACTGAAGCTTTCTTT. This chain links TRBV10-2 with TRBJ1-1; weak D call: TRBD1 (5 bases). The ends were cut back, 4 bases at V and 5 bases at J, with 17 bases in the middle. From germline, CDR1 is WSHSY and CDR2 SAAADI. The CDR3 is 15 amino acids.

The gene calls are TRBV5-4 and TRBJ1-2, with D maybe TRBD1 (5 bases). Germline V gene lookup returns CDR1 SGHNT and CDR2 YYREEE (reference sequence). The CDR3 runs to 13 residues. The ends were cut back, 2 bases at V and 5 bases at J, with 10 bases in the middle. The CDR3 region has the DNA TGTGCCAGCAGCTTAGTCAGGGAATATGGCTACACCTTC. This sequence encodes CASSLVREYGYTF.

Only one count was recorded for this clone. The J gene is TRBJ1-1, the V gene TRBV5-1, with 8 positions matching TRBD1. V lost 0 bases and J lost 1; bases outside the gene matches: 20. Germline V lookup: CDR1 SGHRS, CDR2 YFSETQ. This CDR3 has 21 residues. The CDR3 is CASSLGLSDRVFSRRNTEAFF. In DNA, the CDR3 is TGCGCCAGCAGCTTGGGTTTATCGGACAGGGTGTTTTCCCGTCGGAACACTGAAGCTTTCTTT.

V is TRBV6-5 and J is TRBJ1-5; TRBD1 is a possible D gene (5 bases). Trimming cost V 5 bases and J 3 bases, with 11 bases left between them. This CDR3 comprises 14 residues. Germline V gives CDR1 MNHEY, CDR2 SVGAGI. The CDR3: CASSPRQNNQPQHF. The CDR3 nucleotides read TGTGCCAGCAGTCCCCGACAGAACAATCAGCCCCAGCATTTT.

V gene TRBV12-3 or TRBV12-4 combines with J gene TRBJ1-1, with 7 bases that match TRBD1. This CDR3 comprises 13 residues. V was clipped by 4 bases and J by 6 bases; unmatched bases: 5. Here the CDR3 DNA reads TGTGCCAGCAGTTACTCGACAGGGCCTGAAGCTTTCTTT. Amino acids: CASSYSTGPEAFF.

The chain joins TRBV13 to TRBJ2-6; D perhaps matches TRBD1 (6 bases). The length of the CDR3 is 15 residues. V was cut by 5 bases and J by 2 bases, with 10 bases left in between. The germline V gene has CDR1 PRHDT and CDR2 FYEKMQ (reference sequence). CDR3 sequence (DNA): TGTGCCAGCAGCCCAGGGGCTACTGGGGCCAACGTCCTGACTTTC. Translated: CASSPGATGANVLTF.